Following are 13 T cell receptor beta chains from one sample sequenced in a study of CD8+ T cells in alopecia areata. Treatment noted: oral pan-JAK inhibitor, 5-10 mg twice daily. TCR sequencing used cDNA made by reverse transcription of extracted RNA. Profiling relied on immunoSEQ multiplex PCR, and the TCRdb table lists in-frame clones only, not all of them. Of some 110,000 clones in the sample, about 59% are singletons; the top ten hold 12%. The material sequenced was CD8+ T cells sorted from blood, taken at week 24, from a patient treated with tofacitinib. The receptors shown here come from a human donor with alopecia areata.

The chain couples TRBV11-2 to TRBJ2-3, with a weak D call TRBD2 (6 bases). Trimming left V 4 bases short and J 7 bases short, with 15 bases between. Germline V gives CDR1 SGHAT, CDR2 FQNNGV. This CDR3 region has 14 residues. CDR3 residues: CASSSPGTSYTQYF. Written as DNA, the CDR3 is TGTGCCAGCAGCTCGCCCGGGACTTCCTATACGCAGTATTTT. Complete variable domain (other parts from reference TRBV11-2 and TRBJ2-3): EAGVAQSPRYKIIEKRQSVAFWCNPISGHATLYWYQQILGQGPKLLIQFQNNGVVDDSQLPKDRFSAERLKGVDSTLKIQPAKLEDSAVYLCASSSPGTSYTQYFGPGTRLTVL.

This clone was detected once. The rearrangement links TRBV4-1 to TRBJ1-1; D unresolved. CDR1 is MGHRA and CDR2 is YSYEKL in the germline V gene. V was trimmed by 0 bases and J by 3 bases, leaving 8 bases between them. This CDR3 contains 14 residues. CDR3 in amino acids: CASSQEEGDTEAFF. For the CDR3, the DNA is TGCGCCAGCAGCCAAGAGGAGGGAGACACTGAAGCTTTCTTT.

The chain uses TRBV5-6 and TRBJ1-5; D may be TRBD1 (5 bases). V was trimmed by 7 bases and J by 3 bases, leaving 17 bases between them. This CDR3 has 15 amino acids. CDR1 and CDR2 from the germline V gene are SGHDT and YYEEEE. CDR3 amino acids: CASSGAQNPNQPQHF. Here the CDR3 DNA reads TGTGCCAGCTCCGGGGCCCAGAATCCCAATCAGCCCCAGCATTTT.

V gene TRBV6-5 combines with J gene TRBJ2-1; tentative D call: TRBD2 (5 bases). The length of the CDR3 is 15 residues. V was pared by 0 bases and J by 4 bases, with 10 bases between. Germline CDR1 is MNHEY and CDR2 is SVGAGI. This CDR3 is CASSYSAGPYNEQFF. CDR3 coding DNA: TGTGCCAGCAGTTACTCTGCGGGTCCTTACAATGAGCAGTTCTTC.

The chain couples TRBV11-2 to TRBJ1-3, with a tentative D call TRBD1 (5 bases). This CDR3 has 18 amino acids. CDR1 SGHAT and CDR2 FQNNGV come from the germline V gene. V lost 6 bases and J 0 bases, leaving 21 bases between the germline ends. CDR3: CASRRDGDFKNSGNTIYF. The DNA for the CDR3 is TGTGCCAGCAGAAGGGACGGAGATTTCAAGAACTCTGGAAACACCATATATTTT.

This clone was counted between two and nine times. This chain links TRBV6-4 with TRBJ2-3, with a weak D call TRBD1 (6 bases). Trimming took 2 bases from V and 0 from J, leaving 9 bases between them. CDR3 length: 15 residues. CDR1 is MRHNA and CDR2 is SNTAGT in the germline V gene. As DNA, the CDR3 is TGTGCCAGCAGTGACGGGGGCTCTAGCACAGATACGCAGTATTTT. Encoded protein: CASSDGGSSTDTQYF.

This chain joins TRBV6-6 and TRBJ1-2, with D perhaps matching TRBD1 (6 bases). Per the germline V gene, CDR1 is MNHNY and CDR2 is SVGAGI (reference sequence). V gave up 5 bases and J gave up 3 bases, with 16 bases separating them. The CDR3 is made up of 15 amino acids. The DNA for the CDR3 is TGTGCCAGCAGTACCCACAGGGAGGATGACTATGGCTACACCTTC. This sequence encodes CASSTHREDDYGYTF.

The chain links TRBV18 to TRBJ1-1, with D tentatively TRBD1 (5 bases). In germline, CDR1 is KGHSH, CDR2 LQKENI. The CDR3 sequence is 15 residues long. V lost 1 base, J lost 4 bases, and 13 bases lay in between. CDR3 in amino acids: CASSPRDASATEAFF. The CDR3 DNA reads TGTGCCAGCTCACCACGGGACGCATCGGCCACTGAAGCTTTCTTT.

V gene TRBV14 combines with J gene TRBJ1-4, with unresolved D. Germline CDR1 is SGHDN and CDR2 is FVKESK. V was shortened by 4 bases and J by 0 bases, with 12 bases between the two germline ends. The CDR3 totals 16 residues. The chain's CDR3 is CASSPRTHATNEKLFF. DNA of the CDR3: TGTGCCAGCAGCCCCCGGACTCATGCAACTAATGAAAAACTGTTTTTT.

The chain uses TRBV2 and TRBJ1-6; D perhaps matches TRBD1 (5 bases). There are 15 residues in the CDR3. The germline V gene has CDR1 SNHLY and CDR2 FYNNEI. Trimming removed 4 bases at V and 7 bases at J, with 14 bases between. CDR3 sequence: CASSGGVGGNSPLHF. The CDR3 DNA sequence: TGTGCCAGCAGTGGAGGGGTTGGCGGAAATTCACCCCTCCACTTT.

CDR3 coding DNA: TGTGCCAGCAGTTCATACAGGGGCGACTACGAGCAGTACTTC. This translates into CASSSYRGDYEQYF. The chain recombines TRBV27 with TRBJ2-7; 7 nucleotides align to TRBD1. The CDR3 is made up of 14 amino acids. V trimming: 4 bases; J trimming: 3 bases; junction bases outside the gene matches: 6. CDR1 and CDR2 (germline): MNHEY, SMNVEV (reference sequence).

V and J are TRBV25-1 and TRBJ1-4, with D unclear. There are 13 residues in the CDR3. Germline V gene lookup returns CDR1 MGHDK and CDR2 SYGVNS. V lost 7 bases to trimming and J lost 13 bases, with 19 bases between them. CDR3 nucleotide sequence: TGTGCCAGCACCCCCATTGAAGGGATAGGACTGTTTTTT. This sequence encodes CASTPIEGIGLFF.

This clone was seen only a few times. J is TRBJ2-5 and V is TRBV6-5; a weak D match, TRBD2 (5 bases). Germline CDR1 is MNHEY and CDR2 is SVGAGI. This CDR3 has 14 amino acids. Trimming shortened V by 4 bases and J by 3 bases, and 12 bases separated the two germline ends. The DNA of the CDR3 is TGTGCCAGCAGTTTCTCCCCCGGGGAAGAGACCCAGTACTTC. Translating it yields CASSFSPGEETQYF.